This T cell receptor (beta chain) was obtained from a study of cytomegalovirus exposure and HLA in healthy donors. Study at large: An earlier analysis found fewer than 120 million unique TCR beta sequences from approximately 190 million T cells. In terms of ancestry, the Caucasian-associated cluster contained about 81% of the 398 genotyped donors.

Study-level findings and limits: When analyzed later, a missense DCLRE1C variant was found to be linked to TCR beta V- and J-gene trimming.

With respect to this clone: Its specificity is unknown.

It was with 60 Vbeta and 13 Jbeta primers that the PCR ran. Clones were sequenced by immunoSEQ multiplex PCR, and TCRdb holds only the in-frame ones, with some missing. This sample has about 73,000 clones; 75% occur once, and the top ten carry around 12%. Those who donated were healthy bone marrow donors. Sequencing was performed on PBMCs. The TCR was taken from a man in his 70s in good health and CMV-seronegative.

The CDR3 nucleotides read TGTGCCAGCAGCTCGGGACAGCCTAATCAGCCCCAGCATTTT. Its protein product is CASSSGQPNQPQHF. This chain uses TRBV7-2 with TRBJ1-5, with TRBD1 matching over 7 bases. The CDR3 totals 14 residues. The germline V gene encodes CDR1 SGHTA and CDR2 FQGNSA. Trimming cost V 4 bases and J 4 bases; bases outside gene matches: 4.